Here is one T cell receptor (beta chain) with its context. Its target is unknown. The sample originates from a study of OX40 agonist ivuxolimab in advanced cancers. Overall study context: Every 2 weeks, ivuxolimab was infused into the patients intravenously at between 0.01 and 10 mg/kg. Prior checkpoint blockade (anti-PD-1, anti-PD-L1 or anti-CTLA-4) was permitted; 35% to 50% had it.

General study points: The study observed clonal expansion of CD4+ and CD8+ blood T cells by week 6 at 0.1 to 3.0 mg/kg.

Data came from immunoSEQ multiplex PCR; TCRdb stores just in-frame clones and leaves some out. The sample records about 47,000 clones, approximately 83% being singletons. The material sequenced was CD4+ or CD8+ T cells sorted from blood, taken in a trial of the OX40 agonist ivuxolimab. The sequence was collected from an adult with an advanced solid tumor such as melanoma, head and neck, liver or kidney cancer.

This CDR3 is CAIRRGSGGAGETQYF. The CDR3 DNA sequence: TGTGCCATCAGGCGGGGAAGCGGGGGGGCCGGAGAGACCCAGTACTTC. This chain connects TRBV10-3 to TRBJ2-5; 10 bases map to TRBD2. CDR3 length: 16 residues. Germline V CDR1 and CDR2: ENHRY, SYGVKD. The ends lost 6 bases at V and 4 bases at J; junction bases unmatched: 11.